Following are 26 T cell receptor beta chains from one sample sequenced in a study of T-cell memory formation after mild COVID-19. Via MiXCR, TCRdb re-called the 5' RACE reads, giving one row per CDR3 protein. The sample has around 29,000 distinct CDR3 sequences, about 16% seen once. Sequenced material: PBMCs or a T cell subset sorted from them (not recorded which). Receptors originate from an adult who had mild COVID-19 (a few samples of this study predate the infection). Cell type and time point are not known.

Notes on this clonotype: This may arise from a read error, as a much more abundant clone is one base away. The V gene is TRBV10-3, the J gene TRBJ2-2, with D maybe TRBD2 (5 bases). The germline CDR1 and CDR2 sequences are ENHRY and SYGVKD. This CDR3 comprises 14 residues. CDR3 in DNA: TGTGCCATTGGTTCAGCCTCAAGCACCGGGGAGCTGATTTTT. Protein sequence: CAIGSASSTGELIF.

This clonotype was picked up a small number of times. The chain has TRBV4-3 and TRBJ2-7, with 7 nucleotides matching TRBD1. CDR3 length equals 16 residues. V shed 1 base, J shed 1 base, and the junction held 7 bases outside the gene matches. CDR1 is LGHNA, CDR2 YSLEER, per germline. In nucleotides, the CDR3 is TGCGCCAGCAGCCAAGGTGTGGGACAGCGATCCTACGAGCAGTACTTC. Amino acid sequence: CASSQGVGQRSYEQYF.

This clonotype was detected many times. V and J are TRBV11-3 and TRBJ1-3; D gene unclear. There are 14 residues in the CDR3. Trimming left V 3 bases short and J 1 base short, with 7 bases between. Germline V gives CDR1 SGHNT, CDR2 YENEEA. This CDR3 is CASSFGFSGNTIYF. DNA of the CDR3: TGTGCCAGCAGCTTTGGGTTTTCTGGAAACACCATATATTTT. The full variable domain, its missing parts supplied by reference TRBV11-3 and TRBJ1-3, is EAGVVQSPRYKIIEKKQPVAFWCNPISGHNTLYWYLQNLGQGPELLIRYENEEAVDDSQLPKDRFSAERLKGVDSTLKIQPAELGDSAVYLCASSFGFSGNTIYFGEGSWLTVV.

The table lists this clonotype with many counts. The chain recombines TRBV30 with TRBJ2-3; tentatively, D is TRBD2 (6 bases). The CDR3 totals 12 residues. Trimming took 3 bases from V and 7 from J, leaving 11 bases between them. CDR1 GTSNPN and CDR2 SVGIG come from the germline V gene (reference sequence). Written as DNA, the CDR3 is TGTGCCTGGAGCCCGGGGACTCATACGCAGTATTTT. As protein: CAWSPGTHTQYF.

This clonotype was counted many times. V gene TRBV20-1 combines with J gene TRBJ2-6; no clear D. Trimming shortened V by 3 bases and J by 4 bases, and 10 bases separated the two germline ends. The CDR3 sequence is 14 residues long. Per the germline V gene, CDR1 is DFQATT and CDR2 is SNEGSKA (reference sequence). The CDR3 loop is CSARIGKGANVLTF. The DNA for the CDR3 is TGCAGTGCTAGGATAGGGAAAGGGGCCAACGTCCTGACTTTC.

The chain uses TRBV18 and TRBJ1-2, with unresolved D. Deletions cut 3 bases from V and 3 bases from J, with 11 bases between. In germline, CDR1 is KGHSH, CDR2 LQKENI. This CDR3 is 14 amino acids long. CDR3 DNA sequence: TGTGCCAGCTCACCCTCGGCAGACCACTATGGCTACACCTTC. Translation: CASSPSADHYGYTF.

This clonotype appeared many times. The chain has TRBV28 and TRBJ2-1; 7 positions agree with TRBD2. Per the germline V gene, CDR1 is MDHEN and CDR2 is SYDVKM. This CDR3 spans 15 amino acids. The trim removed 7 bases at V and 5 bases at J, leaving 11 bases unmatched. The CDR3 region is CASTMGGLADNEQFF. In DNA form, the CDR3 reads TGTGCCAGCACCATGGGAGGGTTGGCCGACAATGAGCAGTTCTTC.

This clonotype was found many times. This rearrangement joins TRBV12-3 or TRBV12-4 to TRBJ2-7; TRBD1 aligns across 7 bases. The CDR3 loop spans 13 amino acids. The ends lost 4 bases at V and 7 bases at J; junction bases unmatched: 7. The CDR3, as DNA: TGTGCCAGCAGTTCCAGACAGGGCGGGGAGCAGTACTTC. This sequence encodes CASSSRQGGEQYF.

The V call is TRBV7-6, the J call TRBJ2-3; 9 bases fit TRBD2. V trimming: 2 bases; J trimming: 6 bases; junction bases outside the gene matches: 9. The CDR3 extends over 16 amino acids. The germline V gene has CDR1 SGHVS and CDR2 FNYEAQ. CDR3: CASSLFSSGAVDTQYF. The CDR3 DNA reads TGTGCCAGCAGCTTATTCTCTAGCGGGGCTGTGGATACGCAGTATTTT.

This clonotype was seen at least ten times. The chain carries TRBV3-1 and TRBJ1-1, with a possible D match to TRBD1 (5 bases). V lost 3 bases and J 1 base, leaving 9 bases between the germline ends. Germline CDR1 is LGHDT and CDR2 is YNNKEL (reference sequence). The CDR3 runs to 14 residues. As DNA, the CDR3 is TGTGCCAGCAGCCAGGTTCAGGGGAACACTGAAGCTTTCTTT. As protein: CASSQVQGNTEAFF.

This clonotype came up many times. The chain is built from TRBV24-1 and TRBJ2-1; 10 bases map to TRBD1. V was clipped by 10 bases and J by 5 bases; unmatched bases: 10. CDR3 length: 15 amino acids. CDR1 and CDR2 from the germline V gene are KGHDR and SFDVKD. CDR3: CATKGGTGVHNEQFF. CDR3 in DNA: TGTGCCACGAAAGGGGGGACAGGGGTTCACAATGAGCAGTTCTTC.

The chain links TRBV5-1 to TRBJ2-7; D unclear. CDR3 size: 15 residues. From germline, CDR1 is SGHRS and CDR2 YFSETQ. Trimming pared 0 bases from V and 5 bases from J, leaving 15 bases between. CDR3 DNA: TGCGCCAGCAGCTTGGGACTGACCGTAGCCCACGAGCAGTACTTC. This gives the protein CASSLGLTVAHEQYF.

V gene TRBV29-1 combines with J gene TRBJ2-3; either TRBD1 or TRBD2 may supply D (6 bases each). CDR1 and CDR2 (germline): SQVTM, ANQGSEA. This CDR3 region has 17 residues. V lost 3 bases to trimming and J lost 0 bases, with 19 bases between them. In nucleotides, the CDR3 is TGCAGCGTTGACTCGGGGGCAGCCTCCTATAGCACAGATACGCAGTATTTT. Protein sequence: CSVDSGAASYSTDTQYF.

This clonotype was found many times. The chain combines TRBV20-1 with TRBJ1-1; D uncertain. The V and J ends lost 3 bases and 0 bases respectively, with 17 bases between them. CDR1 is DFQATT, CDR2 SNEGSKA, per germline (reference sequence). The CDR3 length is 16 residues. CDR3 sequence (DNA): TGCAGTGCTAGGCCCTCCGGGAAGATTATGAACACTGAAGCTTTCTTT. This encodes CSARPSGKIMNTEAFF.

This clonotype was detected many times. This chain uses TRBV5-1 with TRBJ2-2; D ambiguous. CDR1 and CDR2 (germline): SGHRS, YFSETQ. V lost 0 bases, J lost 0 bases, and 15 bases lay in between. The CDR3 totals 18 residues. CDR3 in amino acids: CASSLVVFRRANTGELFF. DNA of the CDR3: TGCGCCAGCAGCTTGGTCGTATTTAGGCGAGCGAACACCGGGGAGCTGTTTTTT.

In this sample, this clonotype turned up many times. This chain uses TRBV7-9 with TRBJ1-1, with D perhaps matching TRBD1 (5 bases). V lost 4 bases and J 2 bases, leaving 17 bases between the germline ends. The length of the CDR3 is 16 residues. Per germline, CDR1 SEHNR and CDR2 FQNEAQ (reference sequence). CDR3 residues: CASSSRTGAGNTEAFF. CDR3 sequence (DNA): TGTGCCAGCAGCTCCCGTACAGGCGCGGGTAACACTGAAGCTTTCTTT. The whole variable domain, filled in from reference TRBV7-9 and TRBJ1-1, reads DTGVSQNPRHKITKRGQNVTFRCDPISEHNRLYWYRQTLGQGPEFLTYFQNEAQLEKSRLLSDRFSAERPKGSFSTLEIQRTEQGDSAMYLCASSSRTGAGNTEAFFGQGTRLTVV.

This clonotype turned up a few times. J is TRBJ1-1 and V is TRBV30; TRBD1 matches 8 bases. The V segment lost 3 bases and the J segment 11 bases; nucleotides outside the gene matches: 5. CDR1 is GTSNPN, CDR2 SVGIG, per germline (reference sequence). The CDR3 is 11 amino acids. Here the CDR3 DNA reads TGTGCCTGGAGGGGCGACAGGGGCGCTTTCTTT. This sequence encodes CAWRGDRGAFF.

This clonotype was observed at least ten times. V usage is TRBV6-2 or TRBV6-3 and J usage is TRBJ2-7, with 8 bases identical to TRBD1. CDR1 MNHEY and CDR2 SVGEGT come from the germline V gene. V lost 6 bases, J lost 3 bases, and 10 bases stayed unmatched. CDR3 length equals 15 residues. The CDR3 loop reads CASSDGTGADYEQYF. CDR3 bases: TGTGCCAGCAGCGATGGGACAGGTGCGGACTACGAGCAGTACTTC.

This clonotype came up many times. The chain has TRBV20-1 and TRBJ2-1; D is possibly TRBD2 (5 bases). The V end lost 4 bases, the J end lost 4 bases, and 11 bases lay between the germline ends. This CDR3 is built from 13 residues. The germline V gene has CDR1 DFQATT and CDR2 SNEGSKA (reference sequence). This chain's CDR3 is CSATGMGYNEQFF. The CDR3 nucleotides are TGCAGTGCTACCGGGATGGGGTACAATGAGCAGTTCTTC.

The chain has TRBV19 and TRBJ2-1; no definite D call. V was cut by 2 bases and J by 5 bases, with 10 bases left in between. This CDR3 region has 14 residues. CDR1 is LNHDA and CDR2 is SQIVND in the germline V gene (reference sequence). This chain's CDR3 is CASSIQRGNNEQFF. The CDR3 nucleotides read TGTGCCAGTAGTATACAGCGTGGCAACAATGAGCAGTTCTTC.

This clonotype was found many times. The chain joins TRBV11-2 to TRBJ2-7; TRBD1 matches at 8 bases. V dropped 5 bases and J dropped 6; count of bases not matched to a gene: 6. The CDR3 runs to 13 residues. Germline CDR1 and CDR2: SGHAT and FQNNGV. The CDR3 region is CASSRTGNGEQYF. CDR3 nucleotide sequence: TGTGCCAGCAGCCGGACAGGGAATGGCGAGCAGTACTTC.

This clonotype qualifies as medium-sized. The J gene is TRBJ2-5, the V gene TRBV5-5, with D uncertain. Germline loops: CDR1 SGHKS, CDR2 YYEKEE (reference sequence). This CDR3 contains 15 residues. V was pared by 1 base and J by 5 bases, with 15 bases between. In nucleotides, the CDR3 is TGTGCCAGCAGCTTGTTTGTCAGTGAAACCGAGACCCAGTACTTC. It codes for CASSLFVSETETQYF.

The genes are TRBV6-1 and TRBJ2-2; 7 bases match TRBD1. The CDR3 is 15 residues long. The germline V gene has CDR1 MNHNS and CDR2 SASEGT. V was pared by 4 bases and J by 1 base, with 3 bases of the junction left unmatched. The CDR3 is CASSGDSQNTGELFF. CDR3 nucleotide sequence: TGTGCCAGCAGTGGGGACAGCCAGAACACCGGGGAGCTGTTTTTT.

In its sample, this clonotype was seen many times. The rearrangement uses TRBV7-8 and TRBJ1-6; 9 bases are a match to TRBD1. Germline V lookup: CDR1 SGHVS, CDR2 FQNEAQ. V shed 1 base, J shed 7 bases, and the junction held 11 bases outside the gene matches. The length of the CDR3 is 18 residues. In nucleotides, the CDR3 is TGTGCCAGCAGCTTAGTCGGACAGGGGCCCGGTTCGAATTCACCCCTCCACTTT. Its protein product is CASSLVGQGPGSNSPLHF.

This clonotype has a count of ten or more. V is TRBV7-3 and J is TRBJ2-1, with 12 positions matching TRBD2. Germline V gives CDR1 SGHTA, CDR2 FQGTGA. This CDR3 is 15 amino acids long. Trimming took 3 bases from V and 4 from J; bases not matched to a gene: 1. This CDR3 is CASSFGLAGYNEQFF. In DNA form, the CDR3 reads TGTGCCAGCAGCTTCGGACTAGCGGGGTACAATGAGCAGTTCTTC.

In its sample, this clonotype was seen many times. The rearrangement uses TRBV12-3 or TRBV12-4 and TRBJ2-1; either TRBD1 or TRBD2 may supply D (6 bases each). The V and J ends lost 5 bases and 7 bases respectively, with 27 bases between them. The CDR3 runs to 18 residues. The CDR3 spells CASSTPRLELGGPNEQFF. CDR3 DNA sequence: TGTGCCAGCAGTACCCCCCGACTAGAACTAGGGGGTCCGAATGAGCAGTTCTTC.